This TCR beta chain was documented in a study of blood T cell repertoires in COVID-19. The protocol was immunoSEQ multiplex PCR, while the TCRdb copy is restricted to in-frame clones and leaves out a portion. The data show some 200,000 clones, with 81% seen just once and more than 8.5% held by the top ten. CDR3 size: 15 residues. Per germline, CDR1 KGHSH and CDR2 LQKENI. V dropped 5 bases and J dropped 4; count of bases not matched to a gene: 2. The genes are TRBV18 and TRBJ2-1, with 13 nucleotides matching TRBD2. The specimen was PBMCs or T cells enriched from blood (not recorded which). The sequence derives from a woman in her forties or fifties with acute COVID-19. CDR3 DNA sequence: TGTGCCAGCTCATCACTAGCGGGGGGGTACAATGAGCAGTTCTTC. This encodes CASSSLAGGYNEQFF.